One and the same sample provided the 13 T cell receptor beta chains below, sequenced in a study of blood T cell repertoires in COVID-19. The assay was immunoSEQ multiplex PCR, and TCRdb's table has in-frame clones only and misses some. The sample records 270,000 or so clones, around 86% being singletons. The sample consisted of peripheral blood. These receptors all stem from a woman aged 60-75 years with active or convalescent COVID-19.

This sequence joins TRBV19 and TRBJ2-1; 10 nucleotides match TRBD2. The CDR3 has 15 residues. V shed 5 bases, J shed 8 bases, and the junction held 9 bases outside the gene matches. Germline assignment: CDR1 LNHDA and CDR2 SQIVND (reference sequence). CDR3 sequence (DNA): TGTGCCAGTAGTTCCCAGCGGGGGGGCGGAGATGAGCAGTTCTTC. It translates to CASSSQRGGGDEQFF.

The V call is TRBV5-5, the J call TRBJ1-6; D perhaps matches TRBD1 (5 bases). Germline CDR1 and CDR2: SGHKS and YYEKEE (reference sequence). There are 16 residues in the CDR3. Trimming stripped 2 bases from V and 7 bases from J, with 16 bases between. CDR3 region: CASSFNQGRTNSPLHF. The CDR3, as DNA: TGTGCCAGCAGCTTTAATCAGGGTAGGACGAATTCACCCCTCCACTTT.

The chain combines TRBV6-2 or TRBV6-3 with TRBJ2-7; D is undetermined. The CDR3 has 12 amino acids. CDR1 is MNHEY, CDR2 SVGEGT, per germline. V dropped 5 bases and J dropped 5 bases, with 10 bases sitting between them. DNA of the CDR3: TGTGCCAGCAGTCCCTTAGTCCACGAGCAGTACTTC. The encoded protein is CASSPLVHEQYF.

This clone appeared a single time. This chain connects TRBV19 to TRBJ1-2; weak D call: TRBD1 (5 bases). Trimming stripped 7 bases from V and 5 bases from J, with 17 bases between. Germline CDR1 LNHDA, CDR2 SQIVND (reference sequence). The CDR3 runs to 14 residues. CDR3 residues: CASIRDSVPYGYTF. CDR3 sequence (DNA): TGTGCCAGTATTCGCGACAGTGTCCCTTATGGCTACACCTTC.

The V gene is TRBV4-3, the J gene TRBJ2-5, with 12 positions matching TRBD2. Germline V gives CDR1 LGHNA, CDR2 YSLEER. The CDR3 is 17 residues long. V was pared by 0 bases and J by 4 bases, with 6 bases of the junction left unmatched. DNA of the CDR3: TGCGCCAGCAGCCAAGATGGGAGGGGACTAGCGGGAGAGACCCAGTACTTC. Translated: CASSQDGRGLAGETQYF.

This clone was detected once. V is TRBV7-2 and J is TRBJ1-6, with D perhaps matching TRBD1 (5 bases). The germline V gene encodes CDR1 SGHTA and CDR2 FQGNSA. This CDR3 spans 14 amino acids. V was pared by 6 bases and J by 10 bases, with 16 bases between. CDR3 bases: TGTGCCAGCAGAGCGGGTGGGGGAGGCTCACCCCTCCACTTT. This encodes CASRAGGGGSPLHF.

The genes are TRBV19 and TRBJ2-3; D may be TRBD2 (5 bases). V was shortened by 3 bases and J by 4 bases, with 11 bases between the two germline ends. Germline values: CDR1 LNHDA, CDR2 SQIVND (reference sequence). The CDR3 contains 14 residues. This CDR3 is CASSMRVAADTQYF. The CDR3 nucleotides read TGTGCCAGTAGTATGAGGGTAGCAGCAGATACGCAGTATTTT.

The chain couples TRBV2 to TRBJ2-7; D not certain. The V and J ends lost 7 bases and 7 bases respectively, with 11 bases between them. The CDR3 has 11 amino acids. Germline-derived CDR1 and CDR2 are SNHLY and FYNNEI. The CDR3 region has the DNA TGTGCCAGCAACGAGAGGCGGGAGCAGTACTTC. Amino acid sequence: CASNERREQYF.

The chain employs TRBV11-2 and TRBJ2-2; D is unresolved. V was cut by 3 bases and J by 3 bases, with 8 bases left in between. This CDR3 has 14 amino acids. Germline CDR1 reads SGHAT; CDR2 reads FQNNGV. The CDR3 is CASSFDSYTGELFF. CDR3 DNA sequence: TGTGCCAGCAGCTTTGACTCTTACACCGGGGAGCTGTTTTTT.

The chain combines TRBV13 with TRBJ1-5; 7 nucleotides align to TRBD1. The germline gives CDR1 PRHDT, CDR2 FYEKMQ (reference sequence). This CDR3 is built from 15 residues. V lost 4 bases and J lost 2; bases outside the gene matches: 5. The DNA for the CDR3 is TGTGCCAGCAGCTCCTATCAGGGGGGCAATCAGCCCCAGCATTTT. This codes for CASSSYQGGNQPQHF.

The CDR3 here is CASSDAPGRGQNTGELFF. CDR3 DNA: TGTGCCAGCAGCGACGCTCCGGGCAGGGGACAAAACACCGGGGAGCTGTTTTTT. The V gene is TRBV7-3, the J gene TRBJ2-2; D is perhaps TRBD1 (6 bases). This CDR3 is 18 amino acids long. Per germline, CDR1 SGHTA and CDR2 FQGTGA. The ends were cut back, 5 bases at V and 2 bases at J, with 21 bases in the middle.

The V and J genes are TRBV11-2 and TRBJ2-3, with D hard to call. With 3 bases removed from V and 1 base from J, the gap between germline ends came to 11 bases. CDR1 and CDR2 (germline): SGHAT, FQNNGV. The CDR3 has 15 residues. DNA of the CDR3: TGTGCCAGCAGCTTGGCCGGGTTGGGCACAGATACGCAGTATTTT. Protein sequence: CASSLAGLGTDTQYF.

The sample holds a few counts of this clone. V usage is TRBV28 and J usage is TRBJ2-7, with a weak D call TRBD2 (7 bases). V shed 2 bases and J shed 8 bases, with 13 bases lying between them. Germline V gives CDR1 MDHEN, CDR2 SYDVKM. The CDR3 extends over 13 amino acids. CDR3 nucleotides: TGTGCCAGCAGTTTACTGGGAGGGGGACAGCAGTACTTC. Encoded protein: CASSLLGGGQQYF.